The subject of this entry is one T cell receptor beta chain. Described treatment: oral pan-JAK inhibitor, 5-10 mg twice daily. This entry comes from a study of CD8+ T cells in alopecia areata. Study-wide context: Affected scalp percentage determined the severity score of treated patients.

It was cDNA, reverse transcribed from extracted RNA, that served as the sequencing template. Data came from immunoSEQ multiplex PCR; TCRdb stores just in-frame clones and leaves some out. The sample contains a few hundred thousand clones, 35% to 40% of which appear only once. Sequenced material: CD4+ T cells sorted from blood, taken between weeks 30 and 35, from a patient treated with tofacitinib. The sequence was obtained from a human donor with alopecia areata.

The CDR3 coding sequence is TGTGCCAGCAGTTCGGACAACTCCTACGAGCAGTACTTC. Translation: CASSSDNSYEQYF. V and J are TRBV27 and TRBJ2-7, with a possible D match to TRBD1 (5 bases). The germline V and J ends were trimmed by 4 bases and 0 bases, with 7 bases remaining between them. The germline gives CDR1 MNHEY, CDR2 SMNVEV (reference sequence). CDR3 size: 13 residues.